The following is a T cell receptor beta chain sequence with its context. Produced via immunoSEQ multiplex PCR; TCRdb's table is partial and in-frame only. The sample includes almost 50,000 clones, 80% to 85% seen only once; the top ten take approximately 6.6%. The CDR3 extends over 14 amino acids. V was clipped by 1 base and J by 4 bases, with 11 bases between them. Germline CDR1 is SEHNR and CDR2 is FQNEAQ (reference sequence). These data belong to a study of OX40 agonist ivuxolimab in advanced cancers. The chain is built from TRBV7-9 and TRBJ2-7; D gene ambiguous. This TCR was sampled from an adult with an advanced solid tumor such as melanoma, head and neck, liver or kidney cancer. Sequenced material: CD4+ or CD8+ T cells sorted from blood, taken in a trial of the OX40 agonist ivuxolimab. The DNA for the CDR3 is TGTGCCAGCAGCTTAGTGGCCAGTGGGTACGAGCAGTACTTC. Protein sequence: CASSLVASGYEQYF.